This T cell receptor beta chain was retrieved from a study of shared clonotypes between healthy human individuals. Regarding the study as a whole: Larger estimated richness was generally seen in naive subsets than in memory subsets.

As for this clone: The target antigen is unknown.

The data were produced by immunoSEQ multiplex PCR, yet TCRdb's version contains in-frame clones alone and is incomplete. The table records around 2,000,000 clones, approximately 95% of them present only once. V lost 0 bases and J 2 bases, leaving 11 bases between the germline ends. CDR3 length: 16 amino acids. Germline V gives CDR1 SQVTM, CDR2 ANQGSEA. Naive CD8 cells lacked CD45RO and underwent positive selection for CCR7, leaving out terminally differentiated effector memory CD45RA+ cells. The sequenced material came from naive CD8+ T cells sorted from blood. This TCR came from a man aged 18 to 29 in good health. V usage is TRBV29-1 and J usage is TRBJ2-6; D could derive from TRBD1 or TRBD2 (5 bases each). CDR3 sequence (DNA): TGCAGCGTTGAAGATCAAGAGGGACCTGGGGCCAACGTCCTGACTTTC. It encodes CSVEDQEGPGANVLTF.